Detailed here is one TCR beta chain. The V gene's germline CDR1 is MGHDK and CDR2 SYGVNS. V was shortened by 7 bases and J by 0 bases, with 14 bases between the two germline ends. This CDR3 contains 15 residues. Sequencing used immunoSEQ multiplex PCR; TCRdb keeps in-frame clones, though not all of them. The sample yields about 2 million clones, approximately 95% seen once. This sample was included in a study of shared clonotypes between healthy human individuals. The TCR sequence derives from a man aged 18 to 29 in good health. The sequencing sample was made of naive CD4+ T cells sorted from blood. Subset indicated: CD45RA+ positively selected. The rearrangement uses TRBV25-1 and TRBJ2-3; D might be TRBD1 or TRBD2, each matching 5 bases. CDR3 protein: CASTDPRGSTDTQYF. CDR3 bases: TGTGCCAGCACCGACCCGAGGGGCAGCACAGATACGCAGTATTTT. Full variable domain (remainder filled in from reference TRBV25-1 and TRBJ2-3): EADIYQTPRYLVIGTGKKITLECSQTMGHDKMYWYQQDPGMELHLIHYSYGVNSTEKGDLSSESTVSRIRTEHFPLTLESARPSHTSQYLCASTDPRGSTDTQYFGPGTRLTVL.